A selection of T cell receptor beta chains follows, all from one sample in a study of blood T cell repertoires in COVID-19. Using immunoSEQ multiplex PCR, the repertoire was profiled, and TCRdb retains in-frame clones only, with some absent. The sample has 200,000 to 300,000 clones; about 89% are singletons. Sequencing was carried out using PBMCs or T cells enriched from blood (not recorded which). The receptors here all came from a woman aged 25 to 39 who had recovered from COVID-19. CDR3s include the opening cysteine and the closing phenylalanine or tryptophan. Clone size is shown for a subset of rows, as once, few, many or a class of expanded clone.

abundance,v_gene,j_gene,CDR3aa
-,TRBV5-6,TRBJ2-7,CASSLEQGSIYEQYF
-,TRBV5-1,TRBJ2-7,CASSLSGRADEQYF
-,TRBV9,TRBJ2-3,CASSVGFGTGGFATDTQYF
-,TRBV11-2,TRBJ1-6,CASNSGTITSPLHF
-,TRBV19,TRBJ1-4,CASSIQGAEEKLFF
once,TRBV28,TRBJ2-7,CASSFPGQVISYEQYF
once,TRBV30,TRBJ1-5,CACAIQVNQPQHF
-,TRBV24-1,TRBJ1-5,CATSQGQAANQPQHF
-,TRBV29-1,TRBJ2-7,CSVGTSRDEQYF
-,TRBV9,TRBJ2-1,CASSVAGLIYNEQFF
-,TRBV7-9,TRBJ2-2,CASSSLASISTGELFF
-,TRBV20-1,TRBJ2-1,CSASSTGLLGEQFF
once,TRBV6-2/TRBV6-3,TRBJ1-2,CASSPVGASYGYTF
once,TRBV3-1/TRBV3-2,TRBJ2-5,CASSPTSGSKGETQYF
-,TRBV27,TRBJ1-2,CASSPLGGNYGYTF
-,TRBV7-3,TRBJ2-4,CASSPGLLNIQYF
-,TRBV15,TRBJ2-2,CATSRETSRMTGELFF
-,TRBV4-2,TRBJ2-7,CASSQDLDYSYEQYF
-,TRBV4-3,TRBJ1-3,CASSQDLNGGVGSGNTIYF
-,TRBV30,TRBJ1-1,CAWTQQTNTEAFF
once,TRBV2,TRBJ1-5,CASRWGQGYSNQPQHF
-,TRBV6-6,TRBJ2-5,CASSYGLAGVGETQYF
once,TRBV19,TRBJ2-7,CASSTLGLAGDSYEQYF
-,TRBV6-5,TRBJ2-1,CASRPSGRGNEQFF
-,TRBV18,TRBJ2-5,CASSPPASGETQYF
-,TRBV5-1,TRBJ2-1,CASSFGGGSVYYNEQFF
-,TRBV7-2,TRBJ2-3,CASSLGGLSTDTQYF
-,TRBV18,TRBJ1-4,CASSLRSIATNEKLFF
-,TRBV6-2/TRBV6-3,TRBJ2-4,CASSYGTGVAKNIQYF
few,TRBV5-1,TRBJ1-6,CASSLDGAQANNSPLHF
-,TRBV5-6,TRBJ1-3,CASRRQASGNTIYF
-,TRBV5-8,TRBJ1-5,CASSRSHSNQPQHF
-,TRBV28,TRBJ1-2,CASSGPGPGAYGYTF
-,TRBV29-1,TRBJ2-1,CSAAGGPGNEQFF
-,TRBV28,TRBJ2-7,CASSYQPGQRFSYEQYF
once,TRBV24-1,TRBJ2-1,CATSDFSGGGLNEQFF
-,TRBV9,TRBJ2-1,CASSVASGRVGNEQFF
-,TRBV27,TRBJ2-5,CASSLGASVATTQYF
-,TRBV5-4,TRBJ1-5,CASRPGPGGNQPQHF
-,TRBV11-3,TRBJ2-2,CASSLVGQGGSGELFF
-,TRBV11-2,TRBJ1-2,CASSHRWDSANYGYTF
once,TRBV27,TRBJ2-1,CASSFLAGVYNEQFF
-,TRBV13,TRBJ2-3,CASSLGLAGPSTDTQYF
once,TRBV6-5,TRBJ2-1,CASSYPGTGLGNEQFF
-,TRBV27,TRBJ2-3,CASSTGPGWWGTTDTQYF
-,TRBV28,TRBJ1-4,CASRGEEKLFF
-,TRBV7-3,TRBJ2-1,CASSKIAGARNEQFF
-,TRBV7-2,TRBJ2-7,CASSLVDTAYEQYF
-,TRBV15,TRBJ1-2,CATSRGLLNYGYTF
-,TRBV9,TRBJ2-7,CASSRQVGDYEQYF
-,TRBV25-1,TRBJ2-1,CASSETSAYNEQFF
-,TRBV3-1/TRBV3-2,TRBJ2-1,CASSQGTSVNEQFF